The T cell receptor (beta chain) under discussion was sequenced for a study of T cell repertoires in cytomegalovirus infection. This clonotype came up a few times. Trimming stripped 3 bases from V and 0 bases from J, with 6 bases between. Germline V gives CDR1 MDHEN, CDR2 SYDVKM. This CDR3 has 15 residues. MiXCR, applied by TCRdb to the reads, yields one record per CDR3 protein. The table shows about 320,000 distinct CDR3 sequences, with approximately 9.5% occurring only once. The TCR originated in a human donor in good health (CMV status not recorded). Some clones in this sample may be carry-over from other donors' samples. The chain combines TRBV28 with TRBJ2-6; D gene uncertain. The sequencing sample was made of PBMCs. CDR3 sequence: CASSLTSSGANVLTF. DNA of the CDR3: TGTGCCAGCAGTTTGACCAGCTCTGGGGCCAACGTCCTGACTTTC.